The 24 T cell receptor beta chains below were found in one sample sequenced in a study of CD8 T cells in ankylosing spondylitis (dated by TCRdb to 2017 to 2019). Libraries were made using 5' RACE. Sequenced using an Illumina HiSeq 2500. The raw public data were reprocessed by TCRdb itself: fastp quality trimming at Q25, MiXCR clonotype calling, in-frame beta chains only. Each CDR3 protein gets just one entry, which takes the most common genes and DNA from the rows behind it. The sample records around 450,000 distinct CDR3 sequences, 25% to 30% of which are singletons. Of the sample, 0.89% falls within the top ten clones. Their target antigens are unknown. On the study overall, not on this receptor specifically: A TCR beta motif made up of several highly homologous amino acid variants appeared to be characteristic of blood from ankylosing spondylitis patients.

The sample was blood, either unsorted or a sorted T cell fraction (not recorded which). The receptors come from a male donor with ankylosing spondylitis.

This clonotype came up a few times. This chain uses TRBV20-1 with TRBJ1-5; weak D call: TRBD1 (5 bases). Germline V gene lookup returns CDR1 DFQATT and CDR2 SNEGSKA (reference sequence). This CDR3 has 17 residues. The CDR3 DNA sequence: TGCATTGCCCTGGAAAATCAGGGTTTCAGGAGCAATCAGCCCCAGCATTTT. Translating it yields CIALENQGFRSNQPQHF.

Judged by abundance, this clonotype is medium-sized. The V gene is TRBV12-3 or TRBV12-4, the J gene TRBJ1-1; D is undetermined. The V end lost 7 bases, the J end lost 1 base, and 10 bases lay between the germline ends. The CDR3 runs 13 residues. CDR3 bases: TGTGCCAGCACAAGGAGAGAGAACACTGAAGCTTTCTTT. Its translation is CASTRRENTEAFF.

This clonotype was detected only once. The chain joins TRBV3-1 to TRBJ1-2; TRBD1 matches at 12 bases. This CDR3 has 15 residues. Per germline, CDR1 LGHDT and CDR2 YNNKEL (reference sequence). V dropped 3 bases and J dropped 7; count of bases not matched to a gene: 6. The CDR3 spells CASSHPGQGAGGYTF. DNA for the CDR3: TGTGCCAGCAGCCATCCGGGACAGGGGGCTGGTGGCTACACCTTC.

The V gene is TRBV20-1, the J gene TRBJ1-2; TRBD1 matches at 8 bases. The ends lost 0 bases at V and 7 bases at J; junction bases unmatched: 10. Germline V lookup: CDR1 DFQATT, CDR2 SNEGSKA (reference sequence). The CDR3 is 15 amino acids. Here the CDR3 reads CSARDSGGFSFGYTF. The CDR3 DNA reads as TGCAGTGCTAGAGATTCAGGGGGCTTTTCATTTGGCTACACCTTC.

The V and J genes are TRBV7-2 and TRBJ2-5; 7 positions match TRBD2. Germline trimming cut 5 bases from V and 5 bases from J; bases unmatched to any gene: 2. The CDR3 covers 12 residues. The germline gives CDR1 SGHTA, CDR2 FQGNSA. The CDR3 region has the DNA TGTGCCAGCAGCAAGACTAGCGAGACCCAGTACTTC. Translating gives CASSKTSETQYF.

This chain uses TRBV11-2 with TRBJ2-7; D perhaps matches TRBD2 (5 bases). Per the germline V gene, CDR1 is SGHAT and CDR2 is FQNNGV. The CDR3 extends over 14 amino acids. The V gene lost 5 bases and the J gene lost 4 bases, with 15 bases spanning the gap. The CDR3 loop reads CASSPDPWEYEQYV. The CDR3 nucleotides are TGTGCCAGCAGCCCGGACCCCTGGGAGTACGAGCAGTACGTC.

This clonotype has just a few counts. CDR3 amino acids: CATSDTRGPGTDTQYF. The CDR3 bases are TGTGCCACCAGTGACACCAGGGGGCCTGGCACAGATACGCAGTATTTT. This chain connects TRBV24-1 to TRBJ2-3, with 8 bases fitting TRBD1. V lost 4 bases to trimming and J lost 1 base; unmatched junction nucleotides: 6. Germline CDR1 reads KGHDR; CDR2 reads SFDVKD. The CDR3 consists of 16 residues.

The J gene is TRBJ1-5, the V gene TRBV15; tentatively, D is TRBD1 (5 bases). This CDR3 is 12 amino acids long. V gave up 8 bases and J gave up 5 bases, with 10 bases separating them. The germline CDR1 and CDR2 sequences are LNHNV and YYDKDF (reference sequence). This CDR3 is CATAGGDQPQHF. The CDR3 DNA sequence: TGTGCCACCGCCGGGGGAGATCAGCCCCAGCATTTT.

This clonotype occurred a few times. The CDR3 reads CSARDWGDQETQYF. The DNA for the CDR3 is TGCAGTGCTAGAGACTGGGGTGATCAAGAGACCCAGTACTTC. The chain recombines TRBV20-1 with TRBJ2-5, with unresolved D. The V end lost 0 bases, the J end lost 2 bases, and 10 bases lay between the germline ends. Germline V gives CDR1 DFQATT, CDR2 SNEGSKA (reference sequence). The CDR3 totals 14 residues.

The rearrangement uses TRBV6-1 and TRBJ2-7; 13 nucleotides match TRBD2. V lost 10 bases, J lost 5 bases, and 8 bases stayed unmatched. Per the germline V gene, CDR1 is MNHNS and CDR2 is SASEGT. CDR3 size: 14 residues. DNA of the CDR3: TGTGCCATAGGCAAACTAGCGGGAGGGGACGAGCAGTACGTC. Translation gives CAIGKLAGGDEQYV.

In this sample, this clonotype turned up a few times. V gene TRBV5-1 combines with J gene TRBJ2-2; D unclear. The CDR3 totals 14 residues. Germline assignment: CDR1 SGHRS and CDR2 YFSETQ. The V end was cut by 5 bases, the J end by 2 bases, with 10 bases between. The DNA of the CDR3 is TGCGCCAGCAGTGGCCAGCCTAACACCGGGGAGCTGTTTTTT. Translating it yields CASSGQPNTGELFF.

The V gene is TRBV3-1, the J gene TRBJ1-1; perhaps TRBD1 as D (6 bases). Trimming took off 2 bases at V and 1 base at J, with 11 bases between the two ends. This CDR3 contains 15 residues. Germline values: CDR1 LGHDT, CDR2 YNNKEL (reference sequence). The CDR3 loop reads CASSQTTGSNTEAFF. CDR3 nucleotide sequence: TGTGCCAGCAGCCAAACGACAGGCTCGAACACTGAAGCTTTCTTT.

This clonotype was found a few times. V and J are TRBV5-1 and TRBJ2-3; TRBD1 aligns across 9 bases. The CDR3 runs to 17 residues. V lost 2 bases to trimming and J lost 4 bases; unmatched junction nucleotides: 11. Germline V gene sequence: CDR1 SGHRS, CDR2 YFSETQ. The CDR3 DNA sequence: TGCGCCAGCAGCTTCCAGTTGAACAGGGGGCTCCCAGATACGCAGTATTTT. Translated, it gives CASSFQLNRGLPDTQYF.

The gene calls are TRBV20-1 and TRBJ1-2; tentative D call: TRBD1 (5 bases). V gave up 3 bases and J gave up 7 bases, with 21 bases separating them. The CDR3 length is 15 residues. Per the germline V gene, CDR1 is DFQATT and CDR2 is SNEGSKA (reference sequence). The CDR3: CSARATGPLTGGYTF. CDR3 nucleotides: TGCAGTGCTAGGGCAACAGGCCCCCTAACTGGTGGCTACACCTTC.

This clonotype was seen more than once but under ten times. J is TRBJ1-2 and V is TRBV14, with D hard to call. CDR1 is SGHDN, CDR2 FVKESK, per germline. Trimming stripped 4 bases from V and 11 bases from J, with 14 bases between. The CDR3 contains 12 residues. CDR3: CASSREYTLYTF. The CDR3 bases are TGTGCCAGCAGCCGAGAATACACCCTTTACACCTTC.

The sample holds many counts of this clonotype. This chain joins TRBV5-1 and TRBJ1-1, with D unclear. CDR1 is SGHRS and CDR2 is YFSETQ in the germline V gene. The CDR3 contains 17 residues. The germline V and J ends were trimmed by 4 bases and 0 bases, with 19 bases remaining between them. CDR3 sequence: CASSHPTETPMNTEAFF. DNA of the CDR3: TGCGCCAGCAGCCACCCAACGGAGACCCCCATGAACACTGAAGCTTTCTTT.

The chain employs TRBV20-1 and TRBJ2-3, with 9 nucleotides matching TRBD2. Germline assignment: CDR1 DFQATT and CDR2 SNEGSKA (reference sequence). Trimming took 5 bases from V and 1 from J; bases not matched to a gene: 4. The CDR3 is made up of 14 amino acids. The CDR3 coding sequence is TGCAGTGCTGCGGGAGGGAGTGGCACAGATACGCAGTATTTT. It encodes CSAAGGSGTDTQYF.

This chain uses TRBV7-2 with TRBJ1-1; D ambiguous. CDR3 length equals 15 residues. V lost 6 bases, J lost 1 base, and 15 bases lay in between. Germline loops: CDR1 SGHTA, CDR2 FQGNSA. The CDR3 nucleotides read TGTGCCAGCAGTCGGGGTTTTTTTCCGAACACTGAAGCTTTCTTT. Translated: CASSRGFFPNTEAFF.

Ten or more counts support this clonotype. The chain recombines TRBV5-1 with TRBJ2-3, with 8 bases matching TRBD1. Germline V CDR1 and CDR2: SGHRS, YFSETQ. The CDR3 loop spans 14 amino acids. V gave up 2 bases and J gave up 3 bases; unmatched junction bases: 2. The CDR3, as DNA: TGCGCCAGCAGCTTCGACAGGGGTACAGATACGCAGTATTTT. Amino acid sequence: CASSFDRGTDTQYF.

The rearrangement uses TRBV11-1 and TRBJ2-1, with D tentatively TRBD1 (5 bases). V lost 2 bases to trimming and J lost 6 bases, with 23 bases between them. The CDR3 sequence is 18 residues long. In germline, CDR1 is SGHAT, CDR2 FQDESV (reference sequence). The CDR3 region is CASSLKPPPRVDRNEQFF. The CDR3 DNA reads TGTGCCAGCAGCTTAAAACCTCCCCCCAGGGTTGATCGCAATGAGCAGTTCTTC.

This chain uses TRBV5-1 with TRBJ2-3; possible D gene TRBD1, 5 bases. The CDR3 contains 15 residues. The ends were cut back, 4 bases at V and 0 bases at J, with 12 bases in the middle. Germline CDR1 and CDR2: SGHRS and YFSETQ. In nucleotides, the CDR3 is TGCGCCAGCAGCCAGGACACAACTAGCACAGATACGCAGTATTTT. Its translation is CASSQDTTSTDTQYF.

This clonotype appeared a few times. The chain employs TRBV10-2 and TRBJ1-5, with D hard to call. Trimming cost V 7 bases and J 5 bases, with 15 bases left between them. Germline V gene sequence: CDR1 WSHSY, CDR2 SAAADI. This CDR3 has 14 residues. CDR3 sequence reads: CASTEKGIDQPQHF. CDR3 in DNA: TGCGCCAGCACAGAAAAGGGTATAGATCAGCCCCAGCATTTT.

The chain has TRBV30 and TRBJ1-1; 9 positions match TRBD1. J was trimmed by 12 bases and V by 1 base; bases with no gene match: 9. The CDR3 loop spans 13 amino acids. In germline, CDR1 is GTSNPN, CDR2 SVGIG (reference sequence). The CDR3 coding sequence is TGTGCCTGGAGTGAGTTTACAGGGGGCCGATCTTTCTTT. Its protein is CAWSEFTGGRSFF.

This clonotype was detected only a few times. DNA for the CDR3: TGTGCCACCAGTGGAGGGAACTCTCAGCCCCAGCATTTT. Protein: CATSGGNSQPQHF. The chain is built from TRBV24-1 and TRBJ1-5; D call uncertain. Trimming left V 5 bases short and J 6 bases short, with 10 bases between. The CDR3 is made up of 13 amino acids. Germline V gene sequence: CDR1 KGHDR, CDR2 SFDVKD.